This T cell receptor beta chain derives from a study of shared clonotypes between healthy human individuals. Samples underwent the assay at deep level. Every immunoSEQ plate was one replicate of a subset's evenly spread DNA. The data were produced by immunoSEQ multiplex PCR, yet TCRdb's version contains in-frame clones alone and is incomplete. Of about 2.1 million clones listed, about 92% were seen once; the top ten hold 1.7%. Trimming removed 0 bases from V and 4 bases from J, with 13 bases in between. CDR1 and CDR2 from the germline V gene are MNHEY and SMNVEV (reference sequence). CDR3 size: 16 residues. CD45RO-negative cells were positively selected for CCR7, leaving out terminally differentiated effector memory CD45RA+ cells.

The chain employs TRBV27 and TRBJ2-1; D is tentatively TRBD1 or TRBD2 (6 bases each). This clonotype was sampled from a man aged 18 to 29 in good health. Some clones in this sample may be carry-over from other donors' samples. Sequencing used naive CD8+ T cells from PBMCs. The CDR3 loop reads CASSLSRRGAYNEQFF. The CDR3 region has the DNA TGTGCCAGCAGTTTATCTCGGAGGGGGGCTTACAATGAGCAGTTCTTC.